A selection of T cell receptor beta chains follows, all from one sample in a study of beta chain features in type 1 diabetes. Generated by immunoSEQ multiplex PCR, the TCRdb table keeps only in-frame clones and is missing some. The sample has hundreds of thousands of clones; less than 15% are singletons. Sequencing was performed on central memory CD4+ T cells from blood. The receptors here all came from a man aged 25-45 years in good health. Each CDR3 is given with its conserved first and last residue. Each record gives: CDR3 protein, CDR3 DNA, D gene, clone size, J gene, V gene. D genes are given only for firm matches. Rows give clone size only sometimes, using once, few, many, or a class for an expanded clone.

CDR3 protein: CASSPPQGEEEQYF; CDR3 DNA: TGTGCCAGCAGCCCACCCCAGGGGGAGGAGGAGCAGTACTTC; D gene: -; clone size: -; J gene: TRBJ2-7; V gene: TRBV5-8
CDR3 protein: CASSQATARSTEAFF; CDR3 DNA: TGTGCCAGCAGCCAAGCCACAGCCCGGAGCACTGAAGCTTTCTTT; D gene: -; clone size: -; J gene: TRBJ1-1; V gene: TRBV5-5
CDR3 protein: CASSPRTAINTEAFF; CDR3 DNA: TGTGCCAGCAGCCCCCGGACGGCGATTAACACTGAAGCTTTCTTT; D gene: -; clone size: few; J gene: TRBJ1-1; V gene: TRBV7-9
CDR3 protein: CASSPGSTNYGYTF; CDR3 DNA: TGTGCCAGCTCACCAGGGTCAACGAACTATGGCTACACCTTC; D gene: -; clone size: many; J gene: TRBJ1-2; V gene: TRBV18
CDR3 protein: CASGSLTANSPLHF; CDR3 DNA: TGTGCTAGTGGTTCCCTGACGGCAAATTCACCCCTCCACTTT; D gene: -; clone size: -; J gene: TRBJ1-6; V gene: TRBV12-5
CDR3 protein: CASTSGDNQPQHF; CDR3 DNA: TGTGCCAGTACGTCAGGGGACAATCAGCCCCAGCATTTT; D gene: -; clone size: few; J gene: TRBJ1-5; V gene: TRBV19
CDR3 protein: CASSSTANYGYTF; CDR3 DNA: TGCGCCAGCAGCTCTACAGCTAACTATGGCTACACCTTC; D gene: -; clone size: few; J gene: TRBJ1-2; V gene: TRBV5-1
CDR3 protein: CASSQERAVYGYTF; CDR3 DNA: TGCGCCAGCAGCCAGGAACGGGCAGTCTATGGCTACACCTTC; D gene: -; clone size: -; J gene: TRBJ1-2; V gene: TRBV4-3
CDR3 protein: CASSLDRVGYTF; CDR3 DNA: TGTGCCAGCAGCTTAGACAGGGTTGGCTACACCTTC; D gene: TRBD1; clone size: -; J gene: TRBJ1-2; V gene: TRBV5-6
CDR3 protein: CASSYSSGQMNYGYTF; CDR3 DNA: TGTGCCAGCAGCTATTCCTCGGGACAGATGAACTATGGCTACACCTTC; D gene: TRBD1; clone size: -; J gene: TRBJ1-2; V gene: TRBV11-2
CDR3 protein: CASSHPRETQYF; CDR3 DNA: TGTGCCAGCAGCCACCCCCGGGAGACCCAGTACTTC; D gene: -; clone size: few; J gene: TRBJ2-5; V gene: TRBV11-3
CDR3 protein: CASSLSTSEQFF; CDR3 DNA: TGTGCCAGCAGCTTGTCCACTAGCGAGCAGTTCTTC; D gene: -; clone size: many; J gene: TRBJ2-1; V gene: TRBV5-4
CDR3 protein: CASSLGGGDTEKLFF; CDR3 DNA: TGTGCCAGCAGCTTAGGAGGGGGGGACACTGAAAAACTGTTTTTT; D gene: -; clone size: -; J gene: TRBJ1-4; V gene: TRBV7-3
CDR3 protein: CASSEGMDEQFF; CDR3 DNA: TGTGCCAGCAGCGAGGGGATGGATGAGCAGTTCTTC; D gene: -; clone size: -; J gene: TRBJ2-1; V gene: TRBV9
CDR3 protein: CASSQDIAGAYNEQFF; CDR3 DNA: TGTGCCAGCAGCCAAGATATAGCGGGGGCCTACAATGAGCAGTTCTTC; D gene: TRBD2; clone size: few; J gene: TRBJ2-1; V gene: TRBV4-2
CDR3 protein: CASSLAGRTGELFF; CDR3 DNA: TGTGCCAGCAGCTTAGCTGGCAGAACCGGGGAGCTGTTTTTT; D gene: -; clone size: -; J gene: TRBJ2-2; V gene: TRBV7-3
CDR3 protein: CASTQSGKRGYTF; CDR3 DNA: TGTGCCAGCACCCAAAGTGGAAAGAGGGGCTACACCTTC; D gene: -; clone size: few; J gene: TRBJ1-2; V gene: TRBV7-2
CDR3 protein: CASSRGLAGGPEETQYF; CDR3 DNA: TGTGCCAGCAGCCGTGGACTAGCGGGAGGGCCCGAAGAGACCCAGTACTTC; D gene: TRBD2; clone size: -; J gene: TRBJ2-5; V gene: TRBV5-5
CDR3 protein: CASSRLAGNTGELFF; CDR3 DNA: TGCGCCAGCAGTCGACTAGCGGGGAACACCGGGGAGCTGTTTTTT; D gene: TRBD2; clone size: few; J gene: TRBJ2-2; V gene: TRBV4-3
CDR3 protein: CSASANEQFF; CDR3 DNA: TGCAGTGCTAGTGCGAATGAGCAGTTCTTC; D gene: -; clone size: -; J gene: TRBJ2-1; V gene: TRBV20-1
CDR3 protein: CASRVGPEYEQYF; CDR3 DNA: TGTGCCAGCAGAGTTGGGCCCGAATACGAGCAGTACTTC; D gene: -; clone size: many; J gene: TRBJ2-7; V gene: TRBV2
CDR3 protein: CASSQWANEQFF; CDR3 DNA: TGTGCCAGCAGCCAGTGGGCAAATGAGCAGTTCTTC; D gene: -; clone size: -; J gene: TRBJ2-1; V gene: TRBV7-6
CDR3 protein: CASSLTDRGLSETQYF; CDR3 DNA: TGTGCCAGCAGCTTAACCGACAGGGGTCTTTCTGAGACCCAGTACTTC; D gene: TRBD1; clone size: -; J gene: TRBJ2-5; V gene: TRBV7-6
CDR3 protein: CASRRASTDTQYF; CDR3 DNA: TGTGCCAGCAGAAGGGCCAGCACAGATACGCAGTATTTT; D gene: -; clone size: -; J gene: TRBJ2-3; V gene: TRBV5-4
CDR3 protein: CASSQEPGGRTQYF; CDR3 DNA: TGCGCCAGCAGCCAAGAACCAGGGGGCAGGACCCAGTACTTC; D gene: TRBD1; clone size: -; J gene: TRBJ2-5; V gene: TRBV4-3
CDR3 protein: CASSLAGTPTNEKLFF; CDR3 DNA: TGTGCCAGCAGCTTGGCCGGGACACCAACTAATGAAAAACTGTTTTTT; D gene: -; clone size: -; J gene: TRBJ1-4; V gene: TRBV5-4
CDR3 protein: CASRGANNSPLHF; CDR3 DNA: TGTGCCAGCAGGGGGGCTAATAATTCACCCCTCCACTTT; D gene: -; clone size: -; J gene: TRBJ1-6; V gene: TRBV6-6
CDR3 protein: CASSLDISNTEAFF; CDR3 DNA: TGTGCCAGCAGCTTAGACATCTCGAACACTGAAGCTTTCTTT; D gene: -; clone size: few; J gene: TRBJ1-1; V gene: TRBV7-6
CDR3 protein: CAWSVGGFFDEQFF; CDR3 DNA: TGTGCCTGGAGTGTGGGGGGATTTTTCGATGAGCAGTTCTTC; D gene: -; clone size: few; J gene: TRBJ2-1; V gene: TRBV30
CDR3 protein: CASSLFRGTGTDTQYF; CDR3 DNA: TGTGCCAGCAGTTTATTCCGGGGAACCGGCACAGATACGCAGTATTTT; D gene: -; clone size: -; J gene: TRBJ2-3; V gene: TRBV27
CDR3 protein: CASSPQGAVGYGYTF; CDR3 DNA: TGTGCCAGTAGTCCACAGGGGGCAGTCGGCTATGGCTACACCTTC; D gene: TRBD1; clone size: -; J gene: TRBJ1-2; V gene: TRBV19
CDR3 protein: CASSEMDRVGSPLHF; CDR3 DNA: TGTGCCAGCAGCGAGATGGACAGGGTTGGTTCACCCCTCCACTTT; D gene: TRBD1; clone size: few; J gene: TRBJ1-6; V gene: TRBV6-1
CDR3 protein: CASSYRTSGYTF; CDR3 DNA: TGTGCCAGCAGTTACAGAACTTCTGGCTACACCTTC; D gene: -; clone size: -; J gene: TRBJ1-2; V gene: TRBV6-5
CDR3 protein: CASSLSQETQYF; CDR3 DNA: TGTGCCAGCAGCCTATCCCAAGAGACCCAGTACTTC; D gene: -; clone size: few; J gene: TRBJ2-5; V gene: TRBV9
CDR3 protein: CASSLRWVGTGDPEQYF; CDR3 DNA: TGTGCCAGCAGTTTGAGATGGGTCGGGACAGGGGACCCCGAGCAGTACTTC; D gene: TRBD1; clone size: few; J gene: TRBJ2-7; V gene: TRBV27
CDR3 protein: CASSPGARYTF; CDR3 DNA: TGTGCCAGCAGCCCCGGGGCGCGATATACCTTC; D gene: -; clone size: -; J gene: TRBJ1-2; V gene: TRBV7-2
CDR3 protein: CASSLGAGGGQQYF; CDR3 DNA: TGCGCCAGCAGCTTGGGTGCGGGGGGCGGCCAGCAGTACTTC; D gene: TRBD2; clone size: -; J gene: TRBJ2-7; V gene: TRBV5-1
CDR3 protein: CASSLAGTGEAQPQHF; CDR3 DNA: TGTGCCAGCAGCTTGGCGGGGACAGGGGAGGCTCAGCCCCAGCATTTT; D gene: TRBD1; clone size: few; J gene: TRBJ1-5; V gene: TRBV27
CDR3 protein: CASIEIPGRQEGYTF; CDR3 DNA: TGTGCCAGCATCGAAATCCCCGGGAGGCAAGAGGGCTACACCTTC; D gene: -; clone size: few; J gene: TRBJ1-2; V gene: TRBV6-5
CDR3 protein: CASSSRRSSYNEQFF; CDR3 DNA: TGTGCCAGCTCAAGCCGGAGGAGCTCCTACAATGAGCAGTTCTTC; D gene: -; clone size: few; J gene: TRBJ2-1; V gene: TRBV18
CDR3 protein: CSVEGGGSYGYTF; CDR3 DNA: TGCAGCGTTGAAGGGGGGGGGAGCTATGGCTACACCTTC; D gene: -; clone size: few; J gene: TRBJ1-2; V gene: TRBV29-1
CDR3 protein: CASSLYGVQGETQYF; CDR3 DNA: TGTGCCAGCAGCTTGTATGGTGTCCAGGGGGAGACCCAGTACTTC; D gene: -; clone size: -; J gene: TRBJ2-5; V gene: TRBV7-6
CDR3 protein: CASSQRTLGGSYNEQFF; CDR3 DNA: TGTGCCAGCAGCCAACGCACTCTAGGTGGCTCCTACAATGAGCAGTTCTTC; D gene: -; clone size: -; J gene: TRBJ2-1; V gene: TRBV4-2
CDR3 protein: CSAPRNYGYTF; CDR3 DNA: TGCAGTGCTCCCAGGAACTATGGCTACACCTTC; D gene: -; clone size: few; J gene: TRBJ1-2; V gene: TRBV20-1
CDR3 protein: CASGSGNMNTEAFF; CDR3 DNA: TGCGCCAGCGGATCCGGGAATATGAACACTGAAGCTTTCTTT; D gene: -; clone size: few; J gene: TRBJ1-1; V gene: TRBV5-1
CDR3 protein: CATRGQGNTEAFF; CDR3 DNA: TGTGCCACACGCGGACAGGGAAACACTGAAGCTTTCTTT; D gene: TRBD1; clone size: many; J gene: TRBJ1-1; V gene: TRBV28